Reported below is one T cell receptor (beta chain). What it binds is not known. The sample comes from a study of T cell repertoires in ileal Crohn's disease. Study as a whole: Median disease duration was approximately eight years; about 37% smoked at surgery.

Whole-study findings and limits: All patients with clonality above 26.8% had endoscopic recurrence.

Per sample, about 480 nanograms of biopsy DNA were TCRB immunosequenced. TCRdb's copy holds only in-frame clones and misses some; the assay was immunoSEQ multiplex PCR. The data hold about 11,000 clones, with just under 75% observed a single time. Germline V lookup: CDR1 GTSNPN, CDR2 SVGIG (reference sequence). The CDR3 runs 17 residues. The V and J ends lost 6 bases and 0 bases, in that order; junction bases with no gene match: 11. Stated time point: neoterminal ileum biopsy at postoperative endoscopy, about 6 months after surgery. This chain connects TRBV30 to TRBJ2-2, with 9 nucleotides matching TRBD1. Source material: ileal tissue. The receptor was isolated from an adult with Crohn's disease. CDR3 in amino acids: CACYRGQGRSNTGELFF. The CDR3 nucleotides are TGTGCCTGCTACAGGGGGCAAGGAAGGTCGAACACCGGGGAGCTGTTTTTT.